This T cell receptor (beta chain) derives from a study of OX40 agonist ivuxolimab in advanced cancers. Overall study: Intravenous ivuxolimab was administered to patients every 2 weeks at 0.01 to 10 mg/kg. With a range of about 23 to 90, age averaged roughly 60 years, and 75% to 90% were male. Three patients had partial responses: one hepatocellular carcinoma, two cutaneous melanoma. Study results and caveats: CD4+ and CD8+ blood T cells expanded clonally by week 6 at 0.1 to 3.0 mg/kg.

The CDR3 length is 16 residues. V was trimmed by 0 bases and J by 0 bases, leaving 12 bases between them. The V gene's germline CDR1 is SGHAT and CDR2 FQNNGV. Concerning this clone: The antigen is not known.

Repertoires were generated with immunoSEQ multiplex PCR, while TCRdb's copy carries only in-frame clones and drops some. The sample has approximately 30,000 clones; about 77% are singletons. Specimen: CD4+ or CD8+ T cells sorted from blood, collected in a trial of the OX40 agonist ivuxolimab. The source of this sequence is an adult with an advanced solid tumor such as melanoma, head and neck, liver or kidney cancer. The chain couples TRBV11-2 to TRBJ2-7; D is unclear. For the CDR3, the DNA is TGTGCCAGCAGCTTAGATCGAGATTCCCTCTCCTACGAGCAGTACTTC. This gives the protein CASSLDRDSLSYEQYF.